This T cell receptor beta chain derives from a study of response to subunit inactivated influenza vaccine. The CDR3 is 15 residues long. V lost 6 bases to trimming and J lost 5 bases, with 16 bases between them. TCRdb reanalysed the RT-PCR reads using MiXCR and keeps one entry per CDR3 protein. The data show over 450,000 distinct CDR3 sequences, with 10% to 15% seen just once and about an eighth held by the top ten. In its sample, this clonotype was seen many times. Its antigen is not known. Findings and caveats of the study: Each seasonal influenza vaccination, the authors suggested, recruits few new T cells.

The sequences come from PBMCs from blood, collected 35 to 45 days after vaccination. V usage is TRBV6-7 and J usage is TRBJ1-4, with D unclear. TRBV6-7 is an ORF, and what it does is uncertain. The receptor was isolated from a middle-aged man who received an inactivated influenza vaccine. The CDR3 nucleotides are TGTGCCAGCAGAGACACCGCTGAGATCAATGAAAAACTGTTTTTT. Its translation is CASRDTAEINEKLFF.